These 18 T cell receptor beta chains were sequenced from one sample in a study of blood T cell repertoires in COVID-19. The protocol was immunoSEQ multiplex PCR, while the TCRdb copy is restricted to in-frame clones and leaves out a portion. This table has approximately 70,000 clones, approximately 84% appearing once. Sequences were obtained from peripheral blood. The origin of the receptors is a woman in her fifties or sixties with acute or convalescent COVID-19.

CDR3 loop: CASSPDGDTIYF. The CDR3 DNA reads TGTGCCAGCAGTCCCGACGGGGACACCATATATTTT. The genes are TRBV12-3 or TRBV12-4 and TRBJ1-3; the D is unclear. CDR3 size: 12 residues. With 5 bases removed from V and 8 bases from J, the gap between germline ends came to 10 bases.

The chain has TRBV3-1 (or the pseudogene TRBV3-2) and TRBJ2-5; 10 nucleotides align to TRBD2. Germline V lookup: CDR1 LGHDT, CDR2 YNNKEL (reference sequence). V trimming: 4 bases; J trimming: 0 bases; junction bases outside the gene matches: 5. The CDR3 length is 16 residues. CDR3 DNA sequence: TGTGCCAGCAGCCCCTCTAGCGGGAGTTACCAAGAGACCCAGTACTTC. This translates into CASSPSSGSYQETQYF.

The chain carries TRBV24-1 and TRBJ1-1, with no clear D. CDR1 is KGHDR, CDR2 SFDVKD, per germline. CDR3 length equals 14 residues. Trimming took 5 bases from V and 1 from J, leaving 10 bases between them. The chain's CDR3 is CATSASSKNTEAFF. CDR3 sequence (DNA): TGTGCCACCAGTGCGTCCAGTAAGAACACTGAAGCTTTCTTT.

This chain connects TRBV2 to TRBJ2-1; tentative D call: TRBD2 (7 bases). CDR3 length: 13 residues. The V and J ends lost 7 bases and 6 bases respectively, with 13 bases between them. Germline V lookup: CDR1 SNHLY, CDR2 FYNNEI. CDR3 sequence reads: CASNGGAINEQFF. CDR3 in DNA: TGTGCCAGCAATGGGGGGGCCATCAATGAGCAGTTCTTC.

The chain is built from TRBV5-6 and TRBJ2-3; 11 bases are a match to TRBD2. Looked up from germline, CDR1 is SGHDT and CDR2 is YYEEEE. The V gene end was trimmed by 3 bases and the J gene end by 3 bases; junction bases not matched to a gene: 6. The CDR3 has 16 amino acids. The CDR3 reads CASSSFSGGVTDTQYF. The CDR3 DNA sequence: TGTGCCAGCAGCTCCTTTAGCGGGGGGGTTACAGATACGCAGTATTTT.

This chain connects TRBV6-1 to TRBJ1-1, with 10 bases identical to TRBD1. J lost 11 bases, V lost 6 bases, and 9 bases had no gene match. Germline V CDR1 and CDR2: MNHNS, SASEGT. CDR3 length: 13 residues. In DNA, the CDR3 is TGTGCCAGCAGGCAGACAGGGGGCCGCGGGGCTTTCTTT. Encoded protein: CASRQTGGRGAFF.

The genes are TRBV7-9 and TRBJ2-2; D possibly corresponds to TRBD1 (5 bases). The CDR3 has 16 amino acids. V shed 1 base and J shed 1 base, with 10 bases lying between them. Germline V gene sequence: CDR1 SEHNR, CDR2 FQNEAQ (reference sequence). Here the CDR3 DNA reads TGTGCCAGCAGCTTAGACGGCGGACAGAACACCGGGGAGCTGTTTTTT. This codes for CASSLDGGQNTGELFF. The whole variable domain, remainder taken from reference TRBV7-9 and TRBJ2-2, is DTGVSQNPRHKITKRGQNVTFRCDPISEHNRLYWYRQTLGQGPEFLTYFQNEAQLEKSRLLSDRFSAERPKGSFSTLEIQRTEQGDSAMYLCASSLDGGQNTGELFFGEGSRLTVL.

J is TRBJ1-2 and V is TRBV5-6, with 9 nucleotides matching TRBD1. The CDR3 has 14 residues. The trim removed 3 bases at V and 7 bases at J, leaving 7 bases unmatched. CDR1 is SGHDT, CDR2 YYEEEE, per germline. CDR3 amino acids: CASSSGQGSSGYTF. As DNA, the CDR3 is TGTGCCAGCAGCTCGGGACAGGGCAGTTCTGGCTACACCTTC.

This clone was counted a single time. J is TRBJ2-7 and V is TRBV6-5, with TRBD2 identical over 15 bases. Germline lookup yields CDR1 MNHEY and CDR2 SVGAGI. CDR3 size: 15 residues. J was trimmed by 6 bases and V by 4 bases; bases with no gene match: 4. The CDR3 nucleotides read TGTGCCAGCAGTTCCCCGGGACTAGCGGGGGGCGAGCAGTACTTC. Translating it yields CASSSPGLAGGEQYF.

The chain is built from TRBV6-5 and TRBJ1-1, with TRBD1 matching over 7 bases. This CDR3 has 14 residues. In germline, CDR1 is MNHEY, CDR2 SVGAGI. V shed 10 bases, J shed 4 bases, and the junction held 12 bases outside the gene matches. The DNA of the CDR3 is TGTGCCACGAGAACGGGCGAGGGGGCCACTGAAGCTTTCTTT. Protein: CATRTGEGATEAFF.

The chain links TRBV27 to TRBJ1-5, with D tentatively TRBD1 (6 bases). This CDR3 contains 14 residues. CDR1 is MNHEY and CDR2 is SMNVEV in the germline V gene (reference sequence). With 4 bases removed from V and 4 bases from J, the gap between germline ends came to 11 bases. CDR3 protein: CASSWGRGNQPQHF. For the CDR3, the DNA is TGTGCCAGCAGTTGGGGCAGGGGAAATCAGCCCCAGCATTTT.

The chain couples TRBV19 to TRBJ2-7, with D perhaps matching TRBD1 (5 bases). Trimming shortened V by 3 bases and J by 2 bases, and 11 bases separated the two germline ends. CDR1 and CDR2 (germline): LNHDA, SQIVND (reference sequence). The CDR3 has 14 amino acids. CDR3 region: CASSIRTGPYEQYF. The CDR3 region has the DNA TGTGCCAGTAGTATCCGAACAGGTCCCTACGAGCAGTACTTC.

The rearrangement joins TRBV20-1 to TRBJ2-2, with D unresolved. Germline values: CDR1 DFQATT, CDR2 SNEGSKA (reference sequence). The V end lost 5 bases, the J end lost 7 bases, and 8 bases lay between the germline ends. The CDR3 is made up of 11 amino acids. CDR3 in DNA: TGCAGTGCTGCCGGTGGCGGGGAGCTGTTTTTT. It yields the protein CSAAGGGELFF.

The chain combines TRBV28 with TRBJ1-4; 9 nucleotides agree with TRBD1. Germline V CDR1 and CDR2: MDHEN, SYDVKM. This CDR3 comprises 15 residues. V lost 6 bases to trimming and J lost 8 bases; unmatched junction nucleotides: 10. CDR3 DNA sequence: TGTGCCAGCAGAAACGGACAGGGGAATGGGGAAAAACTGTTTTTT. The encoded protein is CASRNGQGNGEKLFF.

This clone showed up just once. V gene TRBV5-5 combines with J gene TRBJ1-6; no clear D gene. Germline CDR1 and CDR2: SGHKS and YYEKEE (reference sequence). CDR3 length equals 16 residues. V lost 4 bases, J lost 7 bases, and 18 bases lay in between. As DNA, the CDR3 is TGTGCCAGCAGCCCAGTCGCAGCGGCCGTAAATTCACCCCTCCACTTT. Translation gives CASSPVAAAVNSPLHF.

This clone was counted only a few times. The rearrangement uses TRBV20-1 and TRBJ1-5, with 9 nucleotides matching TRBD1. CDR1 and CDR2 from the germline V gene are DFQATT and SNEGSKA (reference sequence). CDR3 length equals 15 residues. V shed 3 bases and J 4 bases; nucleotides not matched to a gene: 7. In DNA form, the CDR3 reads TGCAGTGCTAGTACAGGGGGCGCGGTAAATCAGCCCCAGCATTTT. It translates to CSASTGGAVNQPQHF.

The chain couples TRBV7-2 to TRBJ1-1; D is ambiguous. V dropped 3 bases and J dropped 1 base, with 3 bases sitting between them. CDR1 is SGHTA and CDR2 is FQGNSA in the germline V gene. The CDR3 loop spans 12 amino acids. CDR3 protein: CASSFRNTEAFF. CDR3 DNA: TGTGCCAGCAGCTTTAGGAACACTGAAGCTTTCTTT.

V and J are TRBV6-2 or TRBV6-3 and TRBJ1-1; 7 positions match TRBD1. CDR1 is MNHEY and CDR2 is SVGEGT in the germline V gene. V trimming: 0 bases; J trimming: 4 bases; junction bases outside the gene matches: 2. The CDR3 is 14 amino acids. CDR3 DNA: TGTGCCAGCAGTTACTCGGCAGGGGGCACTGAAGCTTTCTTT. It encodes CASSYSAGGTEAFF.